What follows are 10 T cell receptor beta chains derived from one specimen sequenced in a study of T cells in Graves' hyperthyroidism and ophthalmopathy. RNA transcripts gave rise to amplified TCR beta CDR3 regions. TCR CDR3 regions were first amplified by RT-PCR with HTBI primers. TCRdb ran MiXCR on the multiplex PCR reads and lists one entry per CDR3 protein. Of hundreds of thousands of distinct CDR3 sequences detected, roughly 15% appear once; the ten largest clones hold around 12%. The sample was blood. All receptors derive from a woman aged 45 to 65 with Graves' ophthalmopathy.

This clonotype was observed a few times. The V call is TRBV12-3 or TRBV12-4, the J call TRBJ1-2, with D possibly TRBD1 on 6 matching bases. V gave up 3 bases and J gave up 1 base, with 15 bases separating them. The CDR3 covers 16 residues. CDR3 sequence (DNA): TGTGCCAGCAGTTTTTTCGGGCAGGGGATTAACTATGGCTACACCTTC. Amino acid sequence: CASSFFGQGINYGYTF.

This chain connects TRBV30 to TRBJ1-1; D might be TRBD1 (6 bases). V lost 1 base, J lost 9 bases, and 12 bases lay in between. This CDR3 spans 12 amino acids. The V gene's germline CDR1 is GTSNPN and CDR2 SVGIG (reference sequence). CDR3 sequence: CAWSAGGVKAFF. CDR3 nucleotides: TGTGCCTGGAGTGCTGGGGGCGTTAAAGCTTTCTTT.

Comments on this clonotype: The junction does not match germline at one end; this may be a read error. V usage is TRBV7-7 and J usage is TRBJ2-1; TRBD2 aligns across 11 bases. This CDR3 is 14 amino acids long. The V gene's germline CDR1 is SSHAT and CDR2 FNYEAQ (reference sequence). The CDR3 DNA is TGTGCTAGCAGCCCCATACTAGCGGGGGTTGAGCAGTTCTTC. The encoded protein is CASSPILAGVEQFF.

This clonotype was counted at least ten times. J is TRBJ2-5 and V is TRBV6-2 or TRBV6-3, with 9 bases lining up with TRBD2. Germline CDR1 is MNHEY and CDR2 is SVGEGT. The CDR3 contains 17 residues. V dropped 2 bases and J dropped 4; count of bases not matched to a gene: 11. CDR3 coding DNA: TGTGCCAGCAGTTACGAAGTTAGCGGGAGATTGATAGAGACCCAGTACTTC. This encodes CASSYEVSGRLIETQYF.

This clonotype was counted at least ten times. This rearrangement joins TRBV28 to TRBJ1-2; D unresolved. The CDR3 has 12 residues. CDR1 is MDHEN and CDR2 is SYDVKM in the germline V gene. The V gene lost 5 bases and the J gene lost 3 bases, with 7 bases spanning the gap. Here the CDR3 reads CASSRRDYGYTF. CDR3 in DNA: TGTGCCAGCAGTCGGCGGGACTATGGCTACACCTTC.

This chain joins TRBV3-1 and TRBJ2-7; no clear D. Germline V gene lookup returns CDR1 LGHDT and CDR2 YNNKEL (reference sequence). Trimming stripped 4 bases from V and 6 bases from J, with 16 bases between. The CDR3 totals 14 residues. Written as DNA, the CDR3 is TGTGCCAGCAGCCGCGATTGGGGTGCGTTCGAGCAGTACTTC. Translation: CASSRDWGAFEQYF.

The table lists this clonotype with many counts. V gene TRBV28 combines with J gene TRBJ1-1; D possibly corresponds to TRBD1 (6 bases). Germline CDR1 and CDR2: MDHEN and SYDVKM. V was pared by 3 bases and J by 3 bases, with 11 bases between. CDR3 length equals 14 residues. In DNA form, the CDR3 reads TGTGCCAGCAGTTTTTGGGACATGGACACTGAAGCTTTCTTT. Translating gives CASSFWDMDTEAFF.

This chain links TRBV4-3 with TRBJ1-5; no reliable D call. From germline, CDR1 is LGHNA and CDR2 YSLEER. V gave up 0 bases and J gave up 0 bases, with 6 bases separating them. The CDR3 covers 15 residues. The CDR3 here is CASSQERISNQPQHF. In nucleotides, the CDR3 is TGCGCCAGCAGCCAAGAGCGGATTAGCAATCAGCCCCAGCATTTT.

In the case of this clonotype: An end of the junction does not agree with germline; a read error may underlie this. The CDR3 nucleotides are TGTGCCAGCAGTGACGGGAACACTGAATCTTTCTTT. This translates into CASSDGNTESFF. The J gene is TRBJ1-1, the V gene TRBV6-1, with D unresolved. This CDR3 region has 12 residues. Per germline, CDR1 MNHNS and CDR2 SASEGT.

This clonotype has more than one count but fewer than ten. V gene TRBV29-1 combines with J gene TRBJ2-1; maybe TRBD2 (5 bases). Germline V lookup: CDR1 SQVTM, CDR2 ANQGSEA. This CDR3 comprises 15 residues. Trimming cost V 3 bases and J 0 bases, with 12 bases left between them. The CDR3 bases are TGCAGCGTTGACCTCGGACTTCTCTCCTACAATGAGCAGTTCTTC. It yields the protein CSVDLGLLSYNEQFF.